This TCR beta chain was retrieved from a study of graft-versus-host responses after intestinal transplantation. Study summary: Each patient got anti-thymocyte globulin induction, then tacrolimus and steroids for two to four years.

CDR3 length: 15 residues. Germline V gives CDR1 SGHNT, CDR2 YYREEE (reference sequence). V shed 0 bases and J shed 0 bases, with 8 bases lying between them. TCRdb's copy holds only in-frame clones and misses some; the assay was immunoSEQ multiplex PCR. The sample consists of approximately 100,000 clones, 80% to 95% of them appearing once. On this clone itself: Its antigen is unknown.

The source of this sequence is a human donor who received an intestinal transplant. Sequencing was performed on unstimulated CD8+ T cells sorted from spleen or lymph node cells, taken before intestinal transplant. The rearrangement uses TRBV5-4 and TRBJ2-3; D unresolved. CDR3 DNA sequence: TGTGCCAGCAGCTTGGAGAACCGGAGCACAGATACGCAGTATTTT. Translating it yields CASSLENRSTDTQYF.